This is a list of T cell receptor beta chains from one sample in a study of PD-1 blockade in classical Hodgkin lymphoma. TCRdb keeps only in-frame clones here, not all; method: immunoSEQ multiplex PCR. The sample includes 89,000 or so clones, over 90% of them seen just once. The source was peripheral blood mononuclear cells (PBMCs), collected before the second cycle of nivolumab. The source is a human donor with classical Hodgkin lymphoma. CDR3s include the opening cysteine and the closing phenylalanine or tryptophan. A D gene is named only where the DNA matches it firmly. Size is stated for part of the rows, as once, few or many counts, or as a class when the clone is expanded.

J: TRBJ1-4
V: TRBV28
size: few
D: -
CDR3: CASSFSKIFPRGSEKLFF
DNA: TGTGCCAGCAGTTTCTCAAAGATCTTCCCGAGGGGCAGTGAAAAACTGTTTTTT

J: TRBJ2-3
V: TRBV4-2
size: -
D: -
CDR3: CASTGGNRESTDTQYF
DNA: TGTGCCAGCACCGGGGGAAACCGAGAAAGCACAGATACGCAGTATTTT

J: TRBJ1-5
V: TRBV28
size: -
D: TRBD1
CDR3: CASSFWDRVRPQHF
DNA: TGTGCCAGCAGTTTCTGGGACAGGGTGCGGCCCCAGCATTTT

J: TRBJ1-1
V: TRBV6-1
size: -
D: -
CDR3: CASFPGTTFRGAFF
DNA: TGTGCCAGCTTTCCCGGGACAACTTTCCGGGGGGCTTTCTTT

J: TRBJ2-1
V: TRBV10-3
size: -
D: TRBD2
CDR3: CAIMSGTTYNEQFF
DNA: TGTGCCATCATGAGCGGGACCACCTACAATGAGCAGTTCTTC

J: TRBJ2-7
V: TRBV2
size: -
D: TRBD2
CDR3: CASVLAGSYEQYF
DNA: TGTGCCAGCGTCCTAGCGGGGTCCTACGAGCAGTACTTC

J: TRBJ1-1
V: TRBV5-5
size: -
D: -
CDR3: CASSLYLAVGTEAFF
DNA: TGTGCCAGCAGCTTGTACCTCGCTGTGGGCACTGAAGCTTTCTTT

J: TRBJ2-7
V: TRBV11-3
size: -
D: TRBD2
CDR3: CASSLGGTSGPLPQYF
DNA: TGTGCCAGCAGCTTAGGAGGGACTAGCGGCCCACTCCCGCAGTACTTC

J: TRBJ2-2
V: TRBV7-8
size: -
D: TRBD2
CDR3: CASSLGLTSGNTGELFF
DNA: TGTGCCAGCAGCTTAGGGCTGACTAGCGGTAACACCGGGGAGCTGTTTTTT

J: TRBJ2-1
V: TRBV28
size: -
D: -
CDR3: CATFRLGSYNEQFF
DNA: TGTGCCACCTTCCGACTAGGTTCCTACAATGAGCAGTTCTTC

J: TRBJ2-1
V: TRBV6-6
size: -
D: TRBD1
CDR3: CASKTGGTSYNEQFF
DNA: TGTGCCAGCAAGACAGGGGGAACCTCCTACAATGAGCAGTTCTTC

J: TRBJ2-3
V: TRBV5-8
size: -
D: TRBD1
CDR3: CASSVGQGSTDTQYF
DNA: TGTGCCAGCAGCGTGGGACAGGGGAGCACAGATACGCAGTATTTT

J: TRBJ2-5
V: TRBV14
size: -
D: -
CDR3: CASSQEYFAGETQYF
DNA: TGTGCCAGCAGCCAGGAATACTTTGCGGGAGAGACCCAGTACTTC

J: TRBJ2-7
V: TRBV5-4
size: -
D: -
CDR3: CASSLVGTSYEQYF
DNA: TGTGCCAGCAGCTTGGTTGGGACTTCCTACGAGCAGTACTTC

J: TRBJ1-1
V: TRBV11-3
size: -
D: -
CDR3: CASSTGSYTEAFF
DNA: TGTGCCAGCAGCACGGGGTCTTACACTGAAGCTTTCTTT

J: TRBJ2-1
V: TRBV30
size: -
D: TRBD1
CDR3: CAWSEGASAYNEQFF
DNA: TGTGCCTGGAGTGAGGGGGCCTCGGCCTACAATGAGCAGTTCTTC

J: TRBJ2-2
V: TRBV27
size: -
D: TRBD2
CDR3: CASRKAGGNTGELFF
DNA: TGTGCCAGCAGGAAAGCGGGAGGGAACACCGGGGAGCTGTTTTTT

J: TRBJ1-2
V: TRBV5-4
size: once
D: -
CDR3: CASSDTVNYGYTF
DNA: TGTGCCAGCAGCGACACAGTCAACTATGGCTACACCTTC

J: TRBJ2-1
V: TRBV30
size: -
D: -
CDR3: CAWSVQGGSTNEQFF
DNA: TGTGCCTGGAGTGTACAAGGGGGGAGTACAAATGAGCAGTTCTTC

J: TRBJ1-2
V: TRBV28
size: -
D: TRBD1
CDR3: CASSLGDRGPQGYGYTF
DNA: TGTGCCAGCAGTTTAGGGGACAGGGGGCCTCAAGGCTATGGCTACACCTTC

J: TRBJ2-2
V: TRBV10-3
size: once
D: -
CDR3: CAISATGTGELFF
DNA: TGTGCCATCAGTGCTACAGGGACCGGGGAGCTGTTTTTT

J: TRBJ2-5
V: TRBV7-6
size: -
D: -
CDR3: CASSLGVSGEGETQYF
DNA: TGTGCCAGCAGCTTAGGTGTTTCGGGAGAAGGAGAGACCCAGTACTTC

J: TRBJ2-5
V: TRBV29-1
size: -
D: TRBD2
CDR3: CSVLTSGKETQYF
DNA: TGCAGCGTCCTGACTAGCGGGAAAGAGACCCAGTACTTC

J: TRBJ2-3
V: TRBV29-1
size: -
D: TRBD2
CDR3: CSVFGKHRASGRWYF
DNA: TGCAGCGTTTTTGGGAAACACCGAGCTAGCGGGAGATGGTATTTT

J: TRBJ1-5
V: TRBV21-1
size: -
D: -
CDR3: CASRTEGSNQPQHF
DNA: TGTGCCAGCAGGACCGAGGGGAGCAATCAGCCCCAGCATTTT

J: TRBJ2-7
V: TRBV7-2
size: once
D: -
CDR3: CASSFRVTGEQYF
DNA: TGTGCCAGCAGCTTCAGGGTAACAGGGGAGCAGTACTTC

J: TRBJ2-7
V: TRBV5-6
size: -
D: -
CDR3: CASSLRGWGEQYF
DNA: TGTGCCAGCAGCTTGAGAGGATGGGGCGAGCAGTACTTC

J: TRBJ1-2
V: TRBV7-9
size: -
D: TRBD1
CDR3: CASSSPKDRDGYTF
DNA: TGTGCCAGCAGCTCCCCAAAGGACAGGGATGGCTACACCTTC

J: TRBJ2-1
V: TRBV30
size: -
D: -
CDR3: CAWSGDNEQFF
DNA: TGTGCCTGGAGTGGAGACAATGAGCAGTTCTTC